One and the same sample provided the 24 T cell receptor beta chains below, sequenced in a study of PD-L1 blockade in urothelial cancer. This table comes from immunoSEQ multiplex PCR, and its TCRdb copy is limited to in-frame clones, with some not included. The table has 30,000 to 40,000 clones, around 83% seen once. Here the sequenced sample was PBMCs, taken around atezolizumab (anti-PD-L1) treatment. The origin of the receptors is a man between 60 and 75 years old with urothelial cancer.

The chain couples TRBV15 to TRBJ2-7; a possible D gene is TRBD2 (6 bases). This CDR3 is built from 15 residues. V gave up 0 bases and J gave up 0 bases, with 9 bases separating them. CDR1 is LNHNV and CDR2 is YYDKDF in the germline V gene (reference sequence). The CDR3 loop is CATSREGGGSYEQYF. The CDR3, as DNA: TGTGCCACCAGCAGAGAGGGAGGTGGCTCCTACGAGCAGTACTTC. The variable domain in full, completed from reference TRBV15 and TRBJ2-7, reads DAMVIQNPRYQVTQFGKPVTLSCSQTLNHNVMYWYQQKSSQAPKLLFHYYDKDFNNEADTPDNFQSRRPNTSFCFLDIRSPGLGDTAMYLCATSREGGGSYEQYFGPGTRLTVT.

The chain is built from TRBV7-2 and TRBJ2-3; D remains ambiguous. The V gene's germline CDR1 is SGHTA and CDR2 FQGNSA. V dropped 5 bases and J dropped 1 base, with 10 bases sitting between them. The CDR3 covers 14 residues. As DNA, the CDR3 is TGTGCCAGCAGCCCCCAACCGGGCACAGATACGCAGTATTTT. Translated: CASSPQPGTDTQYF.

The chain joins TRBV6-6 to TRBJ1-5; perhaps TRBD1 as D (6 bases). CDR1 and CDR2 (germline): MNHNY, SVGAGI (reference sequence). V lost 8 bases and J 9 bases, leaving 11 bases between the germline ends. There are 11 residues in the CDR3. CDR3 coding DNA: TGTGCCAGCGGGGGCCGGGGGCCCCAGCATTTT. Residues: CASGGRGPQHF.

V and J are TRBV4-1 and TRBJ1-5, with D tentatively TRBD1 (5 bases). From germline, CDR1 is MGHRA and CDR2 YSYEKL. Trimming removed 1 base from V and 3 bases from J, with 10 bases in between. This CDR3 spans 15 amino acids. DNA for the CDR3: TGCGCCAGCAGCCAAGGTAGGGGTTACAATCAGCCCCAGCATTTT. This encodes CASSQGRGYNQPQHF.

The CDR3 DNA sequence: TGTGCCAGCAGCTCCCCCCCAACTAGCGCGGATGAGCAGTACTTC. This translates into CASSSPPTSADEQYF. The V and J genes are TRBV7-2 and TRBJ2-7; 7 bases agree with TRBD2. The germline V gene has CDR1 SGHTA and CDR2 FQGNSA. The CDR3 consists of 15 residues. V was clipped by 4 bases and J by 7 bases; unmatched bases: 13.

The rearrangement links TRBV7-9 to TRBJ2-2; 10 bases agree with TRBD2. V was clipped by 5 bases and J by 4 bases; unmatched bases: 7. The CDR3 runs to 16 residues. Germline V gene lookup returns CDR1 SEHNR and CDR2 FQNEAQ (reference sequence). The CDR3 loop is CASSPSGRAATGELFF. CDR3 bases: TGTGCCAGCAGCCCCAGCGGGAGGGCCGCCACCGGGGAGCTGTTTTTT. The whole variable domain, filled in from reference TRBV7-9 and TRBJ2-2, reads DTGVSQNPRHKITKRGQNVTFRCDPISEHNRLYWYRQTLGQGPEFLTYFQNEAQLEKSRLLSDRFSAERPKGSFSTLEIQRTEQGDSAMYLCASSPSGRAATGELFFGEGSRLTVL.

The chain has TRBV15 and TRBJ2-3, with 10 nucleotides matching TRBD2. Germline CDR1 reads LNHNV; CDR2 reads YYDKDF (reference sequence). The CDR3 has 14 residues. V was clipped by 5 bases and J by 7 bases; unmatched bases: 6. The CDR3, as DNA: TGTGCCACCAGCTCTAGCGGGAGCTCGTATACGCAGTATTTT. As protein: CATSSSGSSYTQYF.

The CDR3 DNA is TGTGCCAGCAGTTACGGAGGGTCTGGAAACACCATATATTTT. Translation: CASSYGGSGNTIYF. J is TRBJ1-3 and V is TRBV6-6; D not resolved. V was trimmed by 2 bases and J by 1 base, leaving 6 bases between them. Germline lookup yields CDR1 MNHNY and CDR2 SVGAGI (reference sequence). This CDR3 has 14 amino acids.

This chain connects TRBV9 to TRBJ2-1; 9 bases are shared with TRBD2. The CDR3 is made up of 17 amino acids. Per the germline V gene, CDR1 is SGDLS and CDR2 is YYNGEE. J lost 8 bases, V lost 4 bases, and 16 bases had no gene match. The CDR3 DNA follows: TGTGCCAGCAGCACTTCTGCGGGAGGGAATTTCGACGATGAGCAGTTCTTC. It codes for CASSTSAGGNFDDEQFF. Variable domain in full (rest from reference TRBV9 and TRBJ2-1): DSGVTQTPKHLITATGQRVTLRCSPRSGDLSVYWYQQSLDQGLQFLIQYYNGEERAKGNILERFSAQQFPDLHSELNLSSLELGDSALYFCASSTSAGGNFDDEQFFGPGTRLTVL.

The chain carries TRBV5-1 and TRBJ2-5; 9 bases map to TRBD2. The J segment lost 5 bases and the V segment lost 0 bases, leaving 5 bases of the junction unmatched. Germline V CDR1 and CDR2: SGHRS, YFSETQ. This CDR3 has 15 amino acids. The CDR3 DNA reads TGCGCCAGCAGCTTGGCGGCTAGCGGGGAGGAGACCCAGTACTTC. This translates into CASSLAASGEETQYF.

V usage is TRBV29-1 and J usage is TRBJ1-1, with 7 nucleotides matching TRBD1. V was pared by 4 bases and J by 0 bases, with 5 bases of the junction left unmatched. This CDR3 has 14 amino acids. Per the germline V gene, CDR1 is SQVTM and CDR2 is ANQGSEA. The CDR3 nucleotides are TGCAGCGTTGTTGACAGGGCTTTGAACACTGAAGCTTTCTTT. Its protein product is CSVVDRALNTEAFF. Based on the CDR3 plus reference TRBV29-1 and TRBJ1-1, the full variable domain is SAVISQKPSRDICQRGTSLTIQCQVDSQVTMMFWYRQQPGQSLTLIATANQGSEATYESGFVIDKFPISRPNLTFSTLTVSNMSPEDSSIYLCSVVDRALNTEAFFGQGTRLTVV.

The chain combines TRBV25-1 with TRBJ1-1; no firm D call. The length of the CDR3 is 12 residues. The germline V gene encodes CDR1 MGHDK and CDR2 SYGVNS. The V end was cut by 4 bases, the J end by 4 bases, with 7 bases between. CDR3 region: CASSGQFTEAFF. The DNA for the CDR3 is TGTGCCAGCAGTGGGCAGTTCACTGAAGCTTTCTTT.

The CDR3 DNA reads TGTGCCAGCAGCTTAAGTGGGGGGGGGAACAGACGGGGAATCAATGAGCAGTTCTTC. Translating gives CASSLSGGGNRRGINEQFF. V is TRBV7-9 and J is TRBJ2-1; 7 bases are a match to TRBD2. V lost 2 bases, J lost 6 bases, and 19 bases stayed unmatched. Germline-derived CDR1 and CDR2 are SEHNR and FQNEAQ (reference sequence). The CDR3 extends over 19 amino acids.

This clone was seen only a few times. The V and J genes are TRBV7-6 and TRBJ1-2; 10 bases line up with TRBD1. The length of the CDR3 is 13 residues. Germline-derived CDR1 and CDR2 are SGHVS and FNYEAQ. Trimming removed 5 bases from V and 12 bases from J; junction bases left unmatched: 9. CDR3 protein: CASSPRTGGRNTF. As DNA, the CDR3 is TGTGCCAGCAGCCCACGGACAGGGGGTCGCAACACCTTC.

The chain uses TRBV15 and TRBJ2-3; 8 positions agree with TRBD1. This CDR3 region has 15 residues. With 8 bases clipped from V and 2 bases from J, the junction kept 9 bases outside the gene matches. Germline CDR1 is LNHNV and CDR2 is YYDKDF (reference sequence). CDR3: CATRPGDRYTDTQYF. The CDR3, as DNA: TGTGCCACCCGTCCAGGGGACAGGTACACAGATACGCAGTATTTT.

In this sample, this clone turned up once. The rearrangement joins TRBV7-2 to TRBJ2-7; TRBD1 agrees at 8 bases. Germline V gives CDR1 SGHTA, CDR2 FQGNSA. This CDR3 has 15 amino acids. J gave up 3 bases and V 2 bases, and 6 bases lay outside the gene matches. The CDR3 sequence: CASSLSQGAYYEQYF. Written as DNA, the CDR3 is TGTGCCAGCAGCTTATCGCAGGGGGCTTACTACGAGCAGTACTTC. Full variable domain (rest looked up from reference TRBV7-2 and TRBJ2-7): GAGVSQSPSNKVTEKGKDVELRCDPISGHTALYWYRQSLGQGLEFLIYFQGNSAPDKSGLPSDRFSAERTGGSVSTLTIQRTQQEDSAVYLCASSLSQGAYYEQYFGPGTRLTVT.

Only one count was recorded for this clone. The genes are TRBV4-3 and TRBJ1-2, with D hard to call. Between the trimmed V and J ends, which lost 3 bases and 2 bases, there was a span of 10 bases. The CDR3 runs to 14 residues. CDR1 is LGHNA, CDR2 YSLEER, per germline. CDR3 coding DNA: TGCGCCAGCAGCCAGGCCAATCAGAACTATGGCTACACCTTC. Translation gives CASSQANQNYGYTF.

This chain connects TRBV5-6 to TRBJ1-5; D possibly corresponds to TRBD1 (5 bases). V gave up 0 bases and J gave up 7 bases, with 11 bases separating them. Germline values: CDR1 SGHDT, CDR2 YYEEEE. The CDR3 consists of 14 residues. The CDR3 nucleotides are TGTGCCAGCAGCTTGGGGCTGGGGGGGCAGCCCCAGCATTTT. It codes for CASSLGLGGQPQHF.

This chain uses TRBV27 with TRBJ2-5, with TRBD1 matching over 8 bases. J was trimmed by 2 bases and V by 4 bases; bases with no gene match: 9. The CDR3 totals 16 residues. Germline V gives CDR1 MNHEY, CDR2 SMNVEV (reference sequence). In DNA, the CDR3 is TGTGCCAGCAGTTCCCACCCAGGACAGGGTCAAGAGACCCAGTACTTC. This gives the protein CASSSHPGQGQETQYF.

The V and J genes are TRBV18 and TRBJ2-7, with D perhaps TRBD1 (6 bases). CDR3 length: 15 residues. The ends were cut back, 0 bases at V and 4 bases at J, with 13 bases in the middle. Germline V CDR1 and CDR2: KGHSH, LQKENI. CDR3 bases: TGTGCCAGCTCACCACCGAATAGGGGGTCTTACGAGCAGTACTTC. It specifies CASSPPNRGSYEQYF.

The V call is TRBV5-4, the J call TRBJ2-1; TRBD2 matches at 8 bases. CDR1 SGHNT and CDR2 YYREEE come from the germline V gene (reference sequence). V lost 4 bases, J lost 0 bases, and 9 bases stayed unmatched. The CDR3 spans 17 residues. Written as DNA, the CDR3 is TGTGCCAGCAGCAGGCCCGGGGGGGCTAGCTCCTACAATGAGCAGTTCTTC. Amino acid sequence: CASSRPGGASSYNEQFF.

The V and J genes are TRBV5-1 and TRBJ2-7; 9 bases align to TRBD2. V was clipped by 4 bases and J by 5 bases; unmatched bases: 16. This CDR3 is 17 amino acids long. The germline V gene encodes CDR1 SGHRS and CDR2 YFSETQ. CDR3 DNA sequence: TGCGCCAGCAGCAGGGGTGGGGCAGCGGGGGGTCGCGACGAGCAGTACTTC. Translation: CASSRGGAAGGRDEQYF.

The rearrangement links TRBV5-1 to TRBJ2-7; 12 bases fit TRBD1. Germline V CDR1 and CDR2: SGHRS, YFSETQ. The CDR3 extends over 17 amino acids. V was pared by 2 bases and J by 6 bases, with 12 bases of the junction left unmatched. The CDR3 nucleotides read TGCGCCAGCAGCTTCCCTCCCGGGACAGGGGGCAACCCCGAGCAGTACTTC. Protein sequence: CASSFPPGTGGNPEQYF.

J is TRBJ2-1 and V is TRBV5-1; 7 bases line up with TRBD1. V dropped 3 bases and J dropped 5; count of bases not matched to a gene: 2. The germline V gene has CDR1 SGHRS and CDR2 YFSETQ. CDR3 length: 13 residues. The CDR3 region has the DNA TGCGCCAGCAGCTGGGACAGAAACAATGAGCAGTTCTTC. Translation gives CASSWDRNNEQFF.